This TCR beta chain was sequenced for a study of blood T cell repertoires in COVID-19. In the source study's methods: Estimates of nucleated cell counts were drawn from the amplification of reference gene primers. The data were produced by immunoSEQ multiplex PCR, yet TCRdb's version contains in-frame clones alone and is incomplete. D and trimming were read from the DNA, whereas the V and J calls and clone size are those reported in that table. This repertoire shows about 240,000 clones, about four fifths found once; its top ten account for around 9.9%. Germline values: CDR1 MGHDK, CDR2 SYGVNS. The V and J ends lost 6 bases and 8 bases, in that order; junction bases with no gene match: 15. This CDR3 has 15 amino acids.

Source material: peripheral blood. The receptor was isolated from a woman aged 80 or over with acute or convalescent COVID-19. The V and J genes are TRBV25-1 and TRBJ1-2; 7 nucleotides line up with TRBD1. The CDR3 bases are TGTGCCAGCAGGCCGGATCTGCCAGGGGGAAACGGCTACACCTTC. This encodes CASRPDLPGGNGYTF.